The clone carrying this T cell receptor beta chain appeared a few times. The record originates from a study of T cell changes during pregnancy in multiple sclerosis. Clones were read by immunoSEQ multiplex PCR, and TCRdb kept only the in-frame ones, dropping some. The sample consists of some 93,000 clones, approximately 92% of them appearing once. This TCR derives from a female donor with multiple sclerosis, enrolled in a pregnancy study. The material sequenced was peripheral blood, taken after pregnancy.

Here the CDR3 reads CASSFPGGVGNTIYF. CDR3 DNA: TGTGCCAGCAGCTTTCCAGGGGGCGTCGGAAACACCATATATTTT. The V call is TRBV5-6, the J call TRBJ1-3; 8 nucleotides agree with TRBD1. Germline values: CDR1 SGHDT, CDR2 YYEEEE. The CDR3 spans 15 residues. Germline trimming cut 2 bases from V and 4 bases from J; bases unmatched to any gene: 5. Supplemented by reference TRBV5-6 and TRBJ1-3, the full variable domain reads DAGVTQSPTHLIKTRGQQVTLRCSPKSGHDTVSWYQQALGQGPQFIFQYYEEEERQRGNFPDRFSGHQFPNYSSELNVNALLLGDSALYLCASSFPGGVGNTIYFGEGSWLTVV.